This T cell receptor beta chain derives from a study of OX40 agonist ivuxolimab in advanced cancers. The junction had 13 bases not matched to a gene; V was cut back by 3 bases and J by 4 bases. CDR1 is SGDLS and CDR2 is YYNGEE in the germline V gene. The CDR3 totals 18 residues. Only in-frame clones appear in the TCRdb table, and some are missing; sequencing was by immunoSEQ multiplex PCR. This sample has about 22,000 clones; over 80% occur once, and the top ten carry about 36%. The sequence was obtained from an adult with an advanced solid tumor such as melanoma, head and neck, liver or kidney cancer. Sequences were derived from CD4+ or CD8+ T cells sorted from blood, sampled in a trial of the OX40 agonist ivuxolimab. The J gene is TRBJ2-2, the V gene TRBV9, with 9 nucleotides matching TRBD2. Here the CDR3 DNA reads TGTGCCAGCAGCGCTCCGGCTAGGCGGGAGGGCCCCACCGGGGAGCTGTTTTTT. Translated, it gives CASSAPARREGPTGELFF. The full variable domain, rest sourced from reference TRBV9 and TRBJ2-2, is DSGVTQTPKHLITATGQRVTLRCSPRSGDLSVYWYQQSLDQGLQFLIQYYNGEERAKGNILERFSAQQFPDLHSELNLSSLELGDSALYFCASSAPARREGPTGELFFGEGSRLTVL.